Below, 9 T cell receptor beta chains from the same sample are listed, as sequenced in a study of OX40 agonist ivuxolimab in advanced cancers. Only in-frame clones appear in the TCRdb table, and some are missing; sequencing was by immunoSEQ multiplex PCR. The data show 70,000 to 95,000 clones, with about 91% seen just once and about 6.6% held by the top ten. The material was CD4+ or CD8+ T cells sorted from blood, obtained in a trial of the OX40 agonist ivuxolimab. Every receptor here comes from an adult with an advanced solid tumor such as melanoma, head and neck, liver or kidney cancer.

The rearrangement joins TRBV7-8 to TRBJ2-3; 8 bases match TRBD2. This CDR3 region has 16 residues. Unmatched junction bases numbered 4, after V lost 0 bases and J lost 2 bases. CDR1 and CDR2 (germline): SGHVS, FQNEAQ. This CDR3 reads CASSLAASGFTDTQYF. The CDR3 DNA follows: TGTGCCAGCAGCTTAGCGGCTAGCGGGTTCACAGATACGCAGTATTTT.

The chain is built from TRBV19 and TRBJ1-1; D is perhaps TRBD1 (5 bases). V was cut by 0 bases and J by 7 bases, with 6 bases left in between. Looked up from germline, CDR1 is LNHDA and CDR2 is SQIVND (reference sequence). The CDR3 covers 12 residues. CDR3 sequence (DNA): TGTGCCAGTAGTATAGAGGGGGGTGAAGCTTTCTTT. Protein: CASSIEGGEAFF.

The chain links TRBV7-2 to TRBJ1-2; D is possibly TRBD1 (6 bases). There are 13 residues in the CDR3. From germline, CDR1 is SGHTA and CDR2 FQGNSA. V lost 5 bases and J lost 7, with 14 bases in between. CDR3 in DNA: TGTGCCAGCAGCCGTGGACAGCTCATTGGCTACACCTTC. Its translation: CASSRGQLIGYTF.

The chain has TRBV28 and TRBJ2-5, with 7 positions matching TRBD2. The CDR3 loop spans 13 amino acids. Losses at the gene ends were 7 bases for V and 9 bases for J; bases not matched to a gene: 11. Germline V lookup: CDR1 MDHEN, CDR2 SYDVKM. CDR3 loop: CASTIMRGRAQYF. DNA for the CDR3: TGTGCCAGCACCATTATGCGAGGGAGGGCCCAGTACTTC.

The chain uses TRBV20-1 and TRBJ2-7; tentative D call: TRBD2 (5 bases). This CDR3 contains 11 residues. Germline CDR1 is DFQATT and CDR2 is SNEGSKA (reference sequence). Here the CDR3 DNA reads TGCAGGGCCCAAAACGGGGACGAGCAGTACTTC. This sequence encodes CRAQNGDEQYF.

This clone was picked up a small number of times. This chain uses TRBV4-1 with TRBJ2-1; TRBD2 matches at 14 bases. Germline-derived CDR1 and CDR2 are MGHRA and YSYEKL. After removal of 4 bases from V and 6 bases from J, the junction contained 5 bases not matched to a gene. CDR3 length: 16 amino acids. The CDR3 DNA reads TGCGCCAGCAGCCGGGGGGGACTAGCGGGAGCCAATGAGCAGTTCTTC. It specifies CASSRGGLAGANEQFF.

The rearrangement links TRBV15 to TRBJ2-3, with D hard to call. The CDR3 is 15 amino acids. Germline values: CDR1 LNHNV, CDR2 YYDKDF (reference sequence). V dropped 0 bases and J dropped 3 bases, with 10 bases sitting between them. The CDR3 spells CATSRDPFPTDTQYF. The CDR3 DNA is TGTGCCACCAGCAGAGATCCTTTCCCTACAGATACGCAGTATTTT.

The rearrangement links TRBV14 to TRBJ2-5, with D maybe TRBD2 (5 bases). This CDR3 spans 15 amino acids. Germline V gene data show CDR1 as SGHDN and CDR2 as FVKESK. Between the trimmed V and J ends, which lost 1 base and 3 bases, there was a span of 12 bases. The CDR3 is CASSQGRGSKETQYF. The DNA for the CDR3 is TGTGCCAGCAGCCAAGGTCGGGGATCCAAAGAGACCCAGTACTTC.

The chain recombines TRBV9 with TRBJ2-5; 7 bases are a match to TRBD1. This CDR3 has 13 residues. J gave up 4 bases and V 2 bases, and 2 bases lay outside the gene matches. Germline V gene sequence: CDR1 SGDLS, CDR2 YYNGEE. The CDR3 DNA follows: TGTGCCAGCAGCGTGGCAGGGGGAGAGACCCAGTACTTC. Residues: CASSVAGGETQYF.